What follows are 27 T cell receptor beta chains derived from one specimen sequenced in a study of T-cell memory formation after mild COVID-19. TCRdb redid the calling of the 5' RACE reads with MiXCR, one entry per CDR3 protein. The sample has about 150,000 distinct CDR3 sequences, approximately 14% seen once. Sequenced sample: PBMCs or a T cell subset sorted from them (not recorded which). The receptors were gathered from an adult woman who had mild COVID-19 (a few samples of this study predate the infection). Cell type and time point are not known.

The chain links TRBV9 to TRBJ1-4; D is unclear. CDR1 and CDR2 (germline): SGDLS, YYNGEE. With 0 bases removed from V and 6 bases from J, the gap between germline ends came to 18 bases. CDR3 length: 17 amino acids. CDR3 in amino acids: CASSVDPTAPNHEKLFF. The CDR3 DNA follows: TGTGCCAGCAGCGTAGACCCCACCGCCCCCAACCATGAAAAACTGTTTTTT.

The V gene is TRBV12-3 or TRBV12-4, the J gene TRBJ1-2, with D perhaps TRBD1 (5 bases). V shed 8 bases and J shed 8 bases, with 15 bases lying between them. The CDR3 loop spans 12 amino acids. CDR3 protein: CASAVSHRGYTF. CDR3 DNA sequence: TGTGCCAGCGCAGTGAGCCACAGGGGCTACACCTTC.

V is TRBV4-1 and J is TRBJ2-1, with 8 positions matching TRBD2. Trimming at V came to 5 bases and at J to 5 bases, leaving 8 bases not matched to a gene. Per germline, CDR1 MGHRA and CDR2 YSYEKL. The CDR3 is made up of 15 amino acids. CDR3 sequence reads: CASSVRGGGHNEQFF. CDR3 sequence (DNA): TGCGCCAGCAGCGTTCGGGGGGGCGGGCACAATGAGCAGTTCTTC.

The J gene is TRBJ2-1, the V gene TRBV25-1; 9 bases are shared with TRBD1. Germline-derived CDR1 and CDR2 are MGHDK and SYGVNS. The V segment lost 2 bases and the J segment 7 bases; nucleotides outside the gene matches: 9. There are 16 residues in the CDR3. This CDR3 is CASSEAGTGSGNEQFF. The CDR3 nucleotides are TGTGCCAGCAGTGAAGCGGGGACAGGGTCGGGGAATGAGCAGTTCTTC.

This clonotype showed up many times. The chain joins TRBV20-1 to TRBJ2-4, with a weak D call TRBD2 (6 bases). From germline, CDR1 is DFQATT and CDR2 SNEGSKA (reference sequence). Trimming took off 1 base at V and 6 bases at J, with 13 bases between the two ends. The CDR3 has 14 residues. CDR3 coding DNA: TGCAGTGCTAGAGTCCCGGGAGACTTAAACATTCAGTACTTC. Amino acid sequence: CSARVPGDLNIQYF.

This clonotype was observed a few times. The chain combines TRBV21-1 with TRBJ2-1; TRBD2 is the table's D call, not checked against the DNA. TRBV21-1 is given as a pseudogene. CDR3 length equals 16 residues. DNA of the CDR3: TGTGCCAGCAGCAAAGCGCTTAGCGGGAGGGTCGATGAGCAGTTCTTC. This translates into CASSKALSGRVDEQFF.

This clonotype came up a few times. The genes are TRBV4-3 and TRBJ2-7; D call uncertain. Germline V gene data show CDR1 as LGHNA and CDR2 as YSLEER. V was pared by 0 bases and J by 0 bases, with 15 bases between. The CDR3 is made up of 17 amino acids. The DNA for the CDR3 is TGCGCCAGCAGCCAAGATGAGGTGAAGCGCAGCTCCTACGAGCAGTACTTC. Translated, it gives CASSQDEVKRSSYEQYF.

This chain connects TRBV7-6 to TRBJ2-2, with D tentatively TRBD2 (6 bases). Trimming left V 5 bases short and J 5 bases short, with 15 bases between. Per germline, CDR1 SGHVS and CDR2 FNYEAQ. The CDR3 extends over 15 amino acids. The DNA for the CDR3 is TGTGCCAGCAGCCCCCGACTAGGACGGACCGGGGAGCTGTTTTTT. The encoded protein is CASSPRLGRTGELFF.

This chain joins TRBV20-1 and TRBJ2-3; D gene uncertain. The germline gives CDR1 DFQATT, CDR2 SNEGSKA (reference sequence). The length of the CDR3 is 18 residues. V lost 1 base to trimming and J lost 2 bases, with 22 bases between them. The CDR3 sequence: CSARGTGLGVHITDTQYF. CDR3 in DNA: TGCAGTGCTAGAGGTACTGGTTTGGGCGTACACATCACAGATACGCAGTATTTT.

This rearrangement joins TRBV5-1 to TRBJ2-3; 9 positions match TRBD2. Germline V gene lookup returns CDR1 SGHRS and CDR2 YFSETQ. This CDR3 has 15 amino acids. Trimming took 4 bases from V and 1 from J; bases not matched to a gene: 4. The DNA of the CDR3 is TGCGCCAGCAGCAAGAGGACTAGCGGCACAGATACGCAGTATTTT. It specifies CASSKRTSGTDTQYF.

Only a few counts were recorded for this clonotype. This chain connects TRBV5-5 to TRBJ1-5; 10 nucleotides match TRBD1. The CDR3 runs 15 residues. V lost 3 bases to trimming and J lost 2 bases; unmatched junction nucleotides: 2. Germline values: CDR1 SGHKS, CDR2 YYEKEE (reference sequence). In DNA form, the CDR3 reads TGTGCCAGCAGCTGGGGGACAGGGGGCAATCAGCCCCAGCATTTT. This codes for CASSWGTGGNQPQHF.

This chain connects TRBV24-1 to TRBJ1-2; the match to TRBD1 covers 8 bases. CDR3 length: 15 residues. V trimming: 4 bases; J trimming: 3 bases; junction bases outside the gene matches: 6. Germline lookup yields CDR1 KGHDR and CDR2 SFDVKD. The DNA for the CDR3 is TGTGCCACCAGTGACCAGGGGGCCGGTGACTATGGCTACACCTTC. This sequence encodes CATSDQGAGDYGYTF.

This clonotype was seen repeatedly, ten times or more. CDR3 amino acids: CASSPQGYEQYF. The DNA for the CDR3 is TGTGCCAGCAGCCCACAGGGCTACGAGCAGTACTTC. The gene calls are TRBV6-6 and TRBJ2-7, with TRBD1 as a possible D gene (6 bases). The CDR3 length is 12 residues. V gave up 6 bases and J gave up 3 bases, with 9 bases separating them. Germline V gene lookup returns CDR1 MNHNY and CDR2 SVGAGI (reference sequence).

The table lists this clonotype with a few counts. This chain uses TRBV4-3 with TRBJ2-7; D tentatively reads TRBD1 or TRBD2 (6 bases each). The germline gives CDR1 LGHNA, CDR2 YSLEER. The CDR3 totals 16 residues. V dropped 1 base and J dropped 5 bases, with 18 bases sitting between them. The CDR3, as DNA: TGCGCCAGCAGCCAAGGGTCTACAGGGAGGCACCACGAGCAGTACTTC. Residues: CASSQGSTGRHHEQYF.

The chain links TRBV20-1 to TRBJ1-3, with a tentative D call TRBD1 (5 bases). Between the trimmed V and J ends, which lost 2 bases and 0 bases, there was a span of 11 bases. This CDR3 contains 15 residues. Germline values: CDR1 DFQATT, CDR2 SNEGSKA (reference sequence). CDR3 sequence reads: CSARPGTFSGNTIYF. CDR3 sequence (DNA): TGCAGTGCTAGACCGGGGACTTTCTCTGGAAACACCATATATTTT.

The chain joins TRBV20-1 to TRBJ2-7; D is perhaps TRBD1 or TRBD2 (5 bases each). The V gene's germline CDR1 is DFQATT and CDR2 SNEGSKA (reference sequence). V was pared by 1 base and J by 7 bases, with 14 bases between. The CDR3 has 13 residues. CDR3 sequence (DNA): TGCAGTGCTAGAGGGCCTAGGGGCGGGGAGCAGTACTTC. This encodes CSARGPRGGEQYF.

This clonotype was picked up a small number of times. The chain couples TRBV7-9 to TRBJ1-3; TRBD1 is a possible D gene (5 bases). This CDR3 spans 14 amino acids. Germline V gene data show CDR1 as SEHNR and CDR2 as FQNEAQ (reference sequence). V was cut by 2 bases and J by 2 bases, with 7 bases left in between. CDR3: CASSLTGPGNTIYF. In nucleotides, the CDR3 is TGTGCCAGCAGCTTAACAGGACCTGGAAACACCATATATTTT.

V and J are TRBV5-5 and TRBJ2-2, with D possibly called TRBD1 or TRBD2 (5 bases each). V gave up 0 bases and J gave up 0 bases, with 15 bases separating them. CDR3 length: 18 residues. From germline, CDR1 is SGHKS and CDR2 YYEKEE (reference sequence). For the CDR3, the DNA is TGTGCCAGCAGCTTGGCCTTTACGGGACGCGCGAACACCGGGGAGCTGTTTTTT. Protein: CASSLAFTGRANTGELFF.

This clonotype was counted ten times or more. The chain uses TRBV2 and TRBJ1-4; TRBD1 matches at 9 bases. Trimming removed 2 bases from V and 4 bases from J; junction bases left unmatched: 8. Germline V CDR1 and CDR2: SNHLY, FYNNEI. The CDR3 loop spans 17 amino acids. The CDR3 bases are TGTGCCAGCAGTGAACTCGGACAGGGGAACCTTAATGAAAAACTGTTTTTT. Its translation is CASSELGQGNLNEKLFF.

The gene calls are TRBV7-6 and TRBJ2-5; no reliable D call. Germline V CDR1 and CDR2: SGHVS, FNYEAQ. CDR3 length: 11 amino acids. The V end was cut by 4 bases, the J end by 5 bases, with 5 bases between. The CDR3 DNA reads as TGTGCCAGCAGCTCAGCCGAGACCCAGTACTTC. It translates to CASSSAETQYF.

There are a few counts of this clonotype. The chain recombines TRBV24-1 with TRBJ2-1, with no clear D. Germline V gene data show CDR1 as KGHDR and CDR2 as SFDVKD. The CDR3 sequence is 12 residues long. V shed 0 bases and J shed 9 bases, with 5 bases lying between them. CDR3 DNA: TGTGCCACCAGTGATTTGTCGAGTGAGCAGTTCTTC. This translates into CATSDLSSEQFF.

This clonotype was counted only a few times. The rearrangement joins TRBV4-2 to TRBJ2-7; 12 bases are shared with TRBD2. The V gene's germline CDR1 is LGHNA and CDR2 YNFKEQ. The CDR3 contains 15 residues. With 3 bases clipped from V and 2 bases from J, the junction kept 2 bases outside the gene matches. The CDR3 loop is CASSQTSGSTYEQYF. Written as DNA, the CDR3 is TGTGCCAGCAGCCAGACTAGCGGGAGTACCTACGAGCAGTACTTC.

The chain has TRBV9 and TRBJ2-1; unclear D gene. Trimming removed 0 bases from V and 8 bases from J, with 3 bases in between. Germline V gene data show CDR1 as SGDLS and CDR2 as YYNGEE. This CDR3 contains 11 residues. The CDR3, as DNA: TGTGCCAGCAGCGTAGGCGATGAGCAGTTCTTC. Translating it yields CASSVGDEQFF.

The V gene is TRBV9, the J gene TRBJ2-1; D uncertain. Germline values: CDR1 SGDLS, CDR2 YYNGEE. Trimming pared 0 bases from V and 8 bases from J, leaving 12 bases between. The CDR3 extends over 14 amino acids. The CDR3 protein is CASSVAGDGDEQFF. The DNA for the CDR3 is TGTGCCAGCAGCGTAGCTGGAGATGGCGATGAGCAGTTCTTC.

Points on this clonotype: At one end the junction does not follow the germline gene, possibly because of a read error. The chain combines TRBV27 with TRBJ2-7; 7 positions agree with TRBD1. The CDR3 extends over 17 amino acids. The germline V gene has CDR1 MNHEY and CDR2 SMNVEV (reference sequence). In DNA form, the CDR3 reads TGTGCCAGTAGTTTACTGGGACAGAGTACCAACTACTACGAGCAGTACTTC. It is translated as CASSLLGQSTNYYEQYF.

This clonotype was counted a few times. This chain uses TRBV4-1 with TRBJ2-1; D possibly corresponds to TRBD2 (6 bases). The CDR3 is made up of 15 amino acids. Trimming took off 0 bases at V and 2 bases at J, with 8 bases between the two ends. The germline V gene encodes CDR1 MGHRA and CDR2 YSYEKL. This chain's CDR3 is CASSQDTSPYNEQFF. DNA of the CDR3: TGCGCCAGCAGCCAAGATACTAGCCCCTACAATGAGCAGTTCTTC.

This clonotype was detected only a few times. The chain links TRBV29-1 to TRBJ1-1; 7 nucleotides line up with TRBD1. The CDR3 is made up of 11 amino acids. V dropped 6 bases and J dropped 7; count of bases not matched to a gene: 5. Germline V lookup: CDR1 SQVTM, CDR2 ANQGSEA. CDR3 loop: CSVEGQLEAFF. The CDR3 coding sequence is TGCAGCGTGGAGGGACAGCTTGAAGCTTTCTTT.